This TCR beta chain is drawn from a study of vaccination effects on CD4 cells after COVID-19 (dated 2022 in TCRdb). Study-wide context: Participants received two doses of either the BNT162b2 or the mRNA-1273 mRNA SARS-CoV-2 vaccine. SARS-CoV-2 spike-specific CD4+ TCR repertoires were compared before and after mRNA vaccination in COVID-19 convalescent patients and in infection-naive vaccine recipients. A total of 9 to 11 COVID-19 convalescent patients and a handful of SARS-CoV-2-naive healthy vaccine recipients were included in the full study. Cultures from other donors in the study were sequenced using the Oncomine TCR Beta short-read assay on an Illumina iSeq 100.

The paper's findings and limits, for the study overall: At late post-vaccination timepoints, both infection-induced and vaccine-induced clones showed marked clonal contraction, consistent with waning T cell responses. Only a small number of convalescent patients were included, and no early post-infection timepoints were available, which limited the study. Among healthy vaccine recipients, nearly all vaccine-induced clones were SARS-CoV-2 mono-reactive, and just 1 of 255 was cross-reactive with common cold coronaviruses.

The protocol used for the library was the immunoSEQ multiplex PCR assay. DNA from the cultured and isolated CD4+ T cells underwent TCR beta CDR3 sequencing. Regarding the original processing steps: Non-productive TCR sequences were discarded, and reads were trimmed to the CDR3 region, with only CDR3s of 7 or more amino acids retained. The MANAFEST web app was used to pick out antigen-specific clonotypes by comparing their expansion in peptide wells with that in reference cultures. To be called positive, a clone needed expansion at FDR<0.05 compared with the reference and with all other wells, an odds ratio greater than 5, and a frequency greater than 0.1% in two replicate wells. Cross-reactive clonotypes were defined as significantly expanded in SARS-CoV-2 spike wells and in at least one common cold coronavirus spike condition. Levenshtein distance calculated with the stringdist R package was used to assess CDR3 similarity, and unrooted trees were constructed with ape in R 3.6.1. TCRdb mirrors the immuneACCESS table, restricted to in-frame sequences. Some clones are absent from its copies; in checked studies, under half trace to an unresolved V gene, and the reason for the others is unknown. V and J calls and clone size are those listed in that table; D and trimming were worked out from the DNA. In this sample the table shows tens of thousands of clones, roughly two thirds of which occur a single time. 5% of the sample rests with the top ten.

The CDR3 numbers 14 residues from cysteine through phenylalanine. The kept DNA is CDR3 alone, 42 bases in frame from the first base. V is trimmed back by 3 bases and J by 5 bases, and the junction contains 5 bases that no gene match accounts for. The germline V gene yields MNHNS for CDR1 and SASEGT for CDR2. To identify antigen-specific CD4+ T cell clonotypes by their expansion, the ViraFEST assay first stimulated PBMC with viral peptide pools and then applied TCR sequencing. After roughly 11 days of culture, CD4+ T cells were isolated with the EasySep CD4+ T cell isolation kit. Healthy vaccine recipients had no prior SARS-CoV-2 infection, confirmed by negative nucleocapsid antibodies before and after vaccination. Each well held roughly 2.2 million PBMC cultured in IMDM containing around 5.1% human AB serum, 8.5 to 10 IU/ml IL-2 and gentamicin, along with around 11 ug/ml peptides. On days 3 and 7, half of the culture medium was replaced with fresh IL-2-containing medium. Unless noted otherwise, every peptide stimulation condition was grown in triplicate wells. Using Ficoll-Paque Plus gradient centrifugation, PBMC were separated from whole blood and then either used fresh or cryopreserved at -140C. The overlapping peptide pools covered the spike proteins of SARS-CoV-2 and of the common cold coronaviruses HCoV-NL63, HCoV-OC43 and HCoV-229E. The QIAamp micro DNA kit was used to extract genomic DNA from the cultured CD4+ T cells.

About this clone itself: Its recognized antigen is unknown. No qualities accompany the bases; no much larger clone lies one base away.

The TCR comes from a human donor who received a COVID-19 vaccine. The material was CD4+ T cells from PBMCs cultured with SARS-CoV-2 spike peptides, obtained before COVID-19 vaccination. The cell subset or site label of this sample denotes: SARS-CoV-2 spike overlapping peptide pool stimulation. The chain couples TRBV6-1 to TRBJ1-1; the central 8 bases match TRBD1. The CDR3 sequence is CASSESGGRTEAFF. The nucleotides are TGTGCCAGCAGTGAGTCAGGGGGCCGAACTGAAGCTTTCTTT.